Below, one T cell receptor beta chain is given with its context. This clone was detected a few times. Which antigen it targets is not known. Qualities for individual bases were not recorded, and no much larger clone is one base off. This entry belongs to a study of hypomethylating agent response in myelodysplastic syndrome (dated by TCRdb to 2020 to 2023). With regard to the full study: The hypomethylating agent given was azacitidine in about 70% of the 11 patients and decitabine in 3 of 11 patients. The cohort was composed of fewer than ten male and a couple of female myelodysplastic syndrome patients. Patients had a mean age of about 78 +/- 6.2 years, and a diploid cytogenetic profile was the most common. The mutation found most frequently was TET2, which appeared in 5 of the 11 patients. Five patients did not respond, whereas roughly six responded with either complete response or hematologic improvement. Response was defined as complete response or hematologic improvement, and patients meeting neither criterion were classed as non-responders.

T-cell subsets were not sorted, and bulk bone marrow was analyzed instead. TCR beta CDR3 regions were immunosequenced from bone marrow of roughly 10 myelodysplastic syndrome patients before and after hypomethylating agent therapy. For longitudinal repertoire tracking, a baseline bone marrow plus two to three bone marrows at different post-treatment timepoints were contributed by each patient. Whole bone marrow served as the source for genomic DNA extraction, with DNA quality checked using TapeStation, NanoDrop OneC and PicoGreen assays. Reading from cysteine to phenylalanine, the CDR3 counts 13 amino acids. Here the CDR3 DNA is all that survives: 39 bases in frame from base 1. V and J are trimmed by 6 bases and 9 bases, and the gene matches miss 7 bases of the junction. CDR1 MDHEN and CDR2 SYDVKM were looked up in the germline V gene. Study-wide findings and limitations: A possible recognition of novel MDS antigens by the shared GLIPH2 clusters was not confirmed and needs experimental validation. The healthy control donors were not matched in age to the MDS patients, and this mismatch could have affected the comparison between MDS and healthy donors. Responders more often showed novel clonotypes emerging, while non-responders displayed more contracted clonotypes after treatment. After hypomethylating agent treatment, no significant change in richness, rarefaction diversity or clonality was seen, either across all patients or within response groups. Only 11 patients were analyzed, so the cohort was small.

Library construction relied on the immunoSEQ multiplex PCR assay. Survey resolution was used, with two replicates of about 200 ng each, totaling about 400 ng of DNA per sample. Rearranged TCRB sequences in genomic DNA were detected with the hsTCRB kit using multiplex PCR primers targeting V and J genes. In the first PCR, the CDR3 region was amplified for around 28 cycles with the QIAGEN Multiplex PCR Kit. Sample barcodes and Illumina adapters were attached to each replicate during a second PCR lasting about 8 cycles. A QuantStudio 6 together with the KAPA library quantification kit was used to quantify the pooled libraries. About 14 pM of pooled libraries went onto an Illumina MiSeq for sequencing, using single-end reads of 156 cycles plus an index read of 15 cycles. On the study's bioinformatics: VDJdb annotation flagged approximately 1.7% of 168,753 unique clonotypes as previously reported viral-epitope-specific. Raw reads were processed into normalized, annotated TCRB repertoires with the immunoSEQ Data Assistant and immunoSEQ Analyzer. Clonotypes were analyzed with BioAnalyzer and version 0.6.5 of the immunarch R package. Every repertoire was downsampled to the clone count of the smallest repertoire before richness was estimated. Clonotypes were classified as expanded, contracted or novel by Fisher's exact tests, with novel defined as zero frequency before treatment. Significantly changed CDR3 beta sequences were clustered with GLIPH2 using simulation_depth=1000 and kmer_min_depth=3, and CDR3s shorter than five residues were excluded. TCRdb provides this immuneACCESS table in a form limited to in-frame rearrangements. Some clones are lacking; in checked studies, under half of them reflect an unresolved V gene, and why the rest are absent is not known. V and J calls and clone size follow that table, whereas D and trimming were derived from the DNA. This sample holds around 2,700 clones; 70% to 85% were observed only once. The ten largest clones add up to 20% to 30% of the sample.

The source of this sequence is a human donor with myelodysplastic syndrome. This sequence uses TRBV28 and TRBJ2-1, with 8 bases in between that match TRBD1. The sequencing here drew on bone marrow, taken before or after starting hypomethylating agent treatment for myelodysplastic syndrome (not recorded which). CDR3 reads: CASSFGQGVEQFF. The DNA reads as follows: TGTGCCAGCAGCTTCGGACAGGGCGTTGAGCAGTTCTTC.